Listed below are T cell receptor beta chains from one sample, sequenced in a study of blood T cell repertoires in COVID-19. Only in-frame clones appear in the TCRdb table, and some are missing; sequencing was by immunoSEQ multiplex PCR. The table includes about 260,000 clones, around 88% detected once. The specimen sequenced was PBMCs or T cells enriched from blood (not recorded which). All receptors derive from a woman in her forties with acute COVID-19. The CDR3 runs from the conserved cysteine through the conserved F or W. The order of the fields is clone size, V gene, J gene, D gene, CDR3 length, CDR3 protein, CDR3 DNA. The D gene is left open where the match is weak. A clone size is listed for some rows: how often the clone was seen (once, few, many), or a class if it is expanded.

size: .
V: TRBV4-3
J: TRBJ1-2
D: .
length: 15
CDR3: CASSQDAQDIYGYTF
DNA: TGCGCCAGCAGCCAAGATGCACAGGACATTTATGGCTACACCTTC

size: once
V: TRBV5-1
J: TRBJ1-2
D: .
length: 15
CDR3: CASSLVGQPFLGYTF
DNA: TGCGCCAGCAGCTTGGTGGGGCAGCCATTCCTCGGCTACACCTTC

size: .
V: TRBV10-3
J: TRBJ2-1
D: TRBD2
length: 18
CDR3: CAISALTSGRLHYNEQFF
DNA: TGTGCCATCAGTGCACTAACTAGCGGGAGACTTCACTACAATGAGCAGTTCTTC

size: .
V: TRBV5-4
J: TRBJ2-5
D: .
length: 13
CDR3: CASSLAVQETQYF
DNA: TGTGCCAGCAGCTTAGCGGTCCAAGAGACCCAGTACTTC

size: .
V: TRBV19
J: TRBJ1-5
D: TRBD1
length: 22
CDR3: CASSAREWRQGLSTYSNQPQHF
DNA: TGTGCCAGTAGTGCCCGCGAGTGGAGACAGGGTTTGTCGACCTATAGCAATCAGCCCCAGCATTTT

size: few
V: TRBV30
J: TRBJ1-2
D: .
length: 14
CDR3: CAWSVQGPNYGYTF
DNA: TGTGCCTGGAGTGTCCAGGGGCCTAACTATGGCTACACCTTC

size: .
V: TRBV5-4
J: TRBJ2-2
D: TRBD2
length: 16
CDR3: CASSLALLAGSGELFF
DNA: TGTGCCAGCAGCTTGGCCTTACTAGCGGGATCCGGGGAGCTGTTTTTT

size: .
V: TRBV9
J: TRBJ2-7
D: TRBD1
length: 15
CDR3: CASSVNYGQVNEQYF
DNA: TGTGCCAGCAGCGTAAATTACGGACAGGTCAACGAGCAGTACTTC

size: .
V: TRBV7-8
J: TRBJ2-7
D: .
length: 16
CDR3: CASSPYLGISSYEQYF
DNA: TGTGCCAGCAGCCCGTACTTGGGCATCAGCTCCTACGAGCAGTACTTC

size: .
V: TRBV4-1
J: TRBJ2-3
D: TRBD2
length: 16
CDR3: CASSQAGGSGADTQYF
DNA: TGCGCCAGCAGCCAAGCAGGAGGGAGCGGGGCAGATACGCAGTATTTT

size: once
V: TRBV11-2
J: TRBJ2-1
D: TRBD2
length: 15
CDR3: CASSLGLAGGSEQFF
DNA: TGTGCCAGCAGCTTAGGGCTAGCGGGAGGGAGTGAGCAGTTCTTC

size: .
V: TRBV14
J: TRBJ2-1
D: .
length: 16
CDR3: CASSQDRGFGYNEQFF
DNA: TGTGCCAGCAGCCAAGATAGGGGCTTTGGATACAATGAGCAGTTCTTC

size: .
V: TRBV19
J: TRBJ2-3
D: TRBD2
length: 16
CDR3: CASSLLAGGGTDTQYF
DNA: TGTGCCAGTAGCCTACTAGCGGGAGGAGGCACAGATACGCAGTATTTT

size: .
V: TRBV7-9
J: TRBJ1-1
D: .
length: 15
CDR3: CASSLGVGQGTEAFF
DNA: TGTGCCAGCAGCTTAGGAGTTGGCCAGGGGACTGAAGCTTTCTTT

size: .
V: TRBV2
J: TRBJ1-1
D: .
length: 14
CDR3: CASSVQWRRAEAFF
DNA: TGTGCCAGCAGTGTCCAGTGGAGGAGGGCTGAAGCTTTCTTT